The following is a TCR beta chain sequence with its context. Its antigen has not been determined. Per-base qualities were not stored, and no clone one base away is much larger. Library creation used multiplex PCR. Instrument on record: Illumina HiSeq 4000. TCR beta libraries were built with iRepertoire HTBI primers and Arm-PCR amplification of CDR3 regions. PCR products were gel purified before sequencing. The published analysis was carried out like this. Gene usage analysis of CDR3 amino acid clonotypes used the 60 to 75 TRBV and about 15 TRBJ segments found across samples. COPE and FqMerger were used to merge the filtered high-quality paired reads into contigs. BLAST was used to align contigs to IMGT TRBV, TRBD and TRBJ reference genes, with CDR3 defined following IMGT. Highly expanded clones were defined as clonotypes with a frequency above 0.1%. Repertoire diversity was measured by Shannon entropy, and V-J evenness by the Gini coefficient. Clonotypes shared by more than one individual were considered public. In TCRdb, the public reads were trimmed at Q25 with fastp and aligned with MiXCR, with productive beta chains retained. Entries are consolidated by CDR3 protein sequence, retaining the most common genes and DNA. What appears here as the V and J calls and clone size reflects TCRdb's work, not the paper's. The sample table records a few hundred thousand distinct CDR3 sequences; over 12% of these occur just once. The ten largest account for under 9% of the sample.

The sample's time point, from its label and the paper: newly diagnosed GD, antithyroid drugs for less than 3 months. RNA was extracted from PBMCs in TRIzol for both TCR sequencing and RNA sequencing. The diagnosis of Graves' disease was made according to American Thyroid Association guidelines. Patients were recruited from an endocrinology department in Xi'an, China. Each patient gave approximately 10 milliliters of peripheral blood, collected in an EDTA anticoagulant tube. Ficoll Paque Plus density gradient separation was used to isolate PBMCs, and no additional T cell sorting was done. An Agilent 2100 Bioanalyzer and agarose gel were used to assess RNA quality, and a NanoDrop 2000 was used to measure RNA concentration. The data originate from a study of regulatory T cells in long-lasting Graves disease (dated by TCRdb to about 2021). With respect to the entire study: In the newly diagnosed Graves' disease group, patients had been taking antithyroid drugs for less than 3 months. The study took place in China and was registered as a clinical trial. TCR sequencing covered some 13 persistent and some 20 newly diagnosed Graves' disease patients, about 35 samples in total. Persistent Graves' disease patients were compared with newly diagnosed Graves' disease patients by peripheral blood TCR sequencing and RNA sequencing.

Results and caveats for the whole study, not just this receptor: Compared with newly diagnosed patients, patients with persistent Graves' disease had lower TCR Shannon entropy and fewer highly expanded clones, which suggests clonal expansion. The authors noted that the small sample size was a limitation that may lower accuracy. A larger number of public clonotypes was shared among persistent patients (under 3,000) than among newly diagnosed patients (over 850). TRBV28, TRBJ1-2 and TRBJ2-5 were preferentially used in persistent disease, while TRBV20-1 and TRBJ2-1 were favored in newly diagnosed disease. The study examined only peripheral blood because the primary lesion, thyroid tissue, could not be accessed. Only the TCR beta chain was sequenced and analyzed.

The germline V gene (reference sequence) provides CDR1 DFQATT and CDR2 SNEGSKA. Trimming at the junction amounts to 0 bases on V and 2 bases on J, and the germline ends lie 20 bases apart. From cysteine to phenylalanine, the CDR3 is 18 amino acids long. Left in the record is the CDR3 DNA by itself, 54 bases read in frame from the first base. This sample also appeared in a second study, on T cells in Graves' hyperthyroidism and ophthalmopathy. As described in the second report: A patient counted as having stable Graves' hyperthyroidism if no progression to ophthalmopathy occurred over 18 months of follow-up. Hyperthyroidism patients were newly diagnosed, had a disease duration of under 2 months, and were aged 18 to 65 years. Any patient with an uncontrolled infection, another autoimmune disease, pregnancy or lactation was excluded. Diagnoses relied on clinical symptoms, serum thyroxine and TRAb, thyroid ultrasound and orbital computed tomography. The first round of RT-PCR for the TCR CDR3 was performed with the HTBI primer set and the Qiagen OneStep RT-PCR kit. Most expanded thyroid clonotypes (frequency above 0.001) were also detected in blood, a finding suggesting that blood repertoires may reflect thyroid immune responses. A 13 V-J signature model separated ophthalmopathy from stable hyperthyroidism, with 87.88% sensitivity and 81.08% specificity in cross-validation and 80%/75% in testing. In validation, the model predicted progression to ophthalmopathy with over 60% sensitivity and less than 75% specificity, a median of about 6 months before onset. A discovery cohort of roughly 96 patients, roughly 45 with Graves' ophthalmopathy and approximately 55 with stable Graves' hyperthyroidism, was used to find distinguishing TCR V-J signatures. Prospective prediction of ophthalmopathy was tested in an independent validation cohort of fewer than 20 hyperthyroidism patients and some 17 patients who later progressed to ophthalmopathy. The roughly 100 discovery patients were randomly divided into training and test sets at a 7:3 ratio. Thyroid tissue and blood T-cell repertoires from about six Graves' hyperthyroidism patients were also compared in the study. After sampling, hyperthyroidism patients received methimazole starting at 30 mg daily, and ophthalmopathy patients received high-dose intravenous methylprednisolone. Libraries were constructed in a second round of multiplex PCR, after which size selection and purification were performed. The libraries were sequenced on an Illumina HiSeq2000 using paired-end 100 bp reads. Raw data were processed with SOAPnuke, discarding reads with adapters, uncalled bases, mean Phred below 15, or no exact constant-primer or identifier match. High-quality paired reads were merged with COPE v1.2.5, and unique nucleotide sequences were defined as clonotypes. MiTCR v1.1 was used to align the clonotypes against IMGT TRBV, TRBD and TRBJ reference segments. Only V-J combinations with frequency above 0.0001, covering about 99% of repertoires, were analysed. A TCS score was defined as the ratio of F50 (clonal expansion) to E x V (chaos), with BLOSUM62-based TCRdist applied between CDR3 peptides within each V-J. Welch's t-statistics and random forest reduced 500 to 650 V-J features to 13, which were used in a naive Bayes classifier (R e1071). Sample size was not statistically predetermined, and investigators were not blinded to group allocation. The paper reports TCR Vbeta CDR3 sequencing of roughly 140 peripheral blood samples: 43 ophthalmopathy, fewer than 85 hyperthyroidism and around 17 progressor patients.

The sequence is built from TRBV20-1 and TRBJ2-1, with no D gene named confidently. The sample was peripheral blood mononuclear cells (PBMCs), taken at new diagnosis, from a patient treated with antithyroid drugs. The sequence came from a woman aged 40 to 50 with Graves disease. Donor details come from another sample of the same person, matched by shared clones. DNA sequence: TGCAGTGCTAGAGATGAGAGGTTTGAACAAACGACCTACAATGAGCAGTTCTTC. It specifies CSARDERFEQTTYNEQFF.